The 5 T cell receptor beta chains below all came from one sample that was sequenced in a study of blood T cell repertoires in COVID-19. Only in-frame clones appear in the TCRdb table, and some are missing; sequencing was by immunoSEQ multiplex PCR. The data show over 65,000 clones, around 82% seen once. Sequencing was performed on peripheral blood. Source of these receptors: a man at least 80 years old with active COVID-19.

The V gene is TRBV27, the J gene TRBJ1-6; D is unresolved. This CDR3 has 12 residues. The germline V gene encodes CDR1 MNHEY and CDR2 SMNVEV (reference sequence). Trimming took 5 bases from V and 4 from J, leaving 3 bases between them. CDR3 region: CASSQYNSPLHF. CDR3 DNA sequence: TGTGCCAGCAGTCAATATAATTCACCCCTCCACTTT.

This chain uses TRBV7-2 with TRBJ2-1; 7 bases agree with TRBD2. The germline V gene has CDR1 SGHTA and CDR2 FQGNSA. J lost 9 bases, V lost 1 base, and 6 bases had no gene match. This CDR3 is built from 14 residues. The CDR3 DNA follows: TGTGCCAGCAGCTTAGGAGTCAGCGGGGTTGAGCAGTTCTTC. Its protein is CASSLGVSGVEQFF.

This clone was recorded once. The rearrangement links TRBV11-2 to TRBJ2-1; 12 nucleotides line up with TRBD2. J gave up 7 bases and V 4 bases, and 8 bases lay outside the gene matches. Germline assignment: CDR1 SGHAT and CDR2 FQNNGV. This CDR3 is built from 16 residues. CDR3 in DNA: TGTGCCAGCAGCTCAACCGGGACTAGCGGGTCAAATGAGCAGTTCTTC. As protein: CASSSTGTSGSNEQFF. The full variable domain, its missing parts supplied by reference TRBV11-2 and TRBJ2-1, is EAGVAQSPRYKIIEKRQSVAFWCNPISGHATLYWYQQILGQGPKLLIQFQNNGVVDDSQLPKDRFSAERLKGVDSTLKIQPAKLEDSAVYLCASSSTGTSGSNEQFFGPGTRLTVL.

The rearrangement uses TRBV30 and TRBJ2-7; tentatively, D is TRBD1 (5 bases). Per germline, CDR1 GTSNPN and CDR2 SVGIG (reference sequence). V gave up 4 bases and J gave up 2 bases, with 21 bases separating them. The CDR3 length is 16 residues. Here the CDR3 DNA reads TGTGCCTGGAATGACGTTATAAGGCAGGGTACCTACGAGCAGTACTTC. This gives the protein CAWNDVIRQGTYEQYF. Combining the CDR3 with reference TRBV30 and TRBJ2-7 gives the whole variable domain SQTIHQWPATLVQPVGSPLSLECTVEGTSNPNLYWYRQAAGRGLQLLFYSVGIGQISSEVPQNLSASRPQDRQFILSSKKLLLSDSGFYLCAWNDVIRQGTYEQYFGPGTRLTVT.

The chain is built from TRBV30 and TRBJ1-5, with 8 bases identical to TRBD1. CDR3 length equals 14 residues. CDR1 and CDR2 from the germline V gene are GTSNPN and SVGIG (reference sequence). V trimming: 3 bases; J trimming: 9 bases; junction bases outside the gene matches: 10. DNA of the CDR3: TGTGCCTGGAGCGCAGACAGGGGTCTTTCGCCCCAGCATTTT. This translates into CAWSADRGLSPQHF.